This is a list of T cell receptor beta chains from one sample in a study of blood T cell repertoires in COVID-19. Assay: immunoSEQ multiplex PCR; the TCRdb copy retains only in-frame clones and omits some. The profile shows fewer than 600,000 clones, approximately 88% of them singletons. The sample comprised PBMCs or T cells enriched from blood (not recorded which). The receptor set was obtained from a woman aged 40 to 50 who had recovered from COVID-19. Both conserved end residues are part of each CDR3. A D gene is named only where the DNA matches it firmly. The size of a clone is reported for some rows only, either as once, few or many, or as a class for expanded clones.

clone size	V gene	D gene	J gene	CDR3 length	CDR3 protein	CDR3 DNA
-	TRBV10-2	-	TRBJ2-1	15	CASSEAVSSYNEQFF	TGCGCCAGCAGTGAGGCGGTAAGCTCCTACAATGAGCAGTTCTTC
-	TRBV7-6	TRBD1	TRBJ2-5	14	CASSFDRGRETQYF	TGTGCCAGCAGCTTCGACAGGGGGCGTGAGACCCAGTACTTC
-	TRBV27	TRBD1	TRBJ2-6	16	CASSLSRGPGANVLTF	TGTGCCAGCAGTTTATCTAGGGGGCCCGGGGCCAACGTCCTGACTTTC
once	TRBV14	TRBD1	TRBJ1-1	13	CASSQIRGQGAFF	TGTGCCAGCAGCCAAATCAGGGGGCAGGGAGCTTTCTTT
-	TRBV6-2/TRBV6-3	-	TRBJ1-1	16	CASSYYPTLMNTEAFF	TGTGCCAGCAGTTATTATCCGACACTGATGAACACTGAAGCTTTCTTT
-	TRBV4-3	-	TRBJ1-4	19	CASSQNQKSVITTNEKLFF	TGCGCCAGCAGCCAGAACCAAAAATCGGTTATTACAACTAATGAAAAACTGTTTTTT
-	TRBV6-1	TRBD2	TRBJ2-1	15	CASSEGLAAYNEQFF	TGTGCCAGCAGTGAAGGGCTAGCGGCCTACAATGAGCAGTTCTTC
once	TRBV5-1	TRBD1	TRBJ1-1	16	CASSFSGTGPNTEAFF	TGCGCCAGCAGCTTCTCCGGGACAGGCCCGAACACTGAAGCTTTCTTT
-	TRBV7-8	TRBD1	TRBJ1-5	14	CASSPRGPGQPQHF	TGTGCCAGCAGCCCCAGGGGGCCGGGACAGCCCCAGCATTTT
-	TRBV7-9	-	TRBJ1-2	14	CASSFDRGLYGYTF	TGTGCCAGCAGCTTTGACCGGGGACTCTATGGCTACACCTTC
-	TRBV4-3	-	TRBJ2-7	14	CASSQDIRGDEQYF	TGCGCCAGCAGCCAAGATATCAGGGGCGACGAGCAGTACTTC
-	TRBV14	-	TRBJ2-1	19	CASSQEFGGPYSSYNEQFF	TGTGCCAGCAGCCAAGAGTTCGGGGGGCCCTACAGCTCCTACAATGAGCAGTTCTTC
-	TRBV4-2	-	TRBJ2-5	16	CASSQDPGGAVETQYF	TGTGCCAGCAGCCAAGATCCAGGAGGGGCGGTAGAGACCCAGTACTTC
-	TRBV5-1	-	TRBJ1-2	15	CASSLGSGLNYGYTF	TGCGCCAGCAGCTTGGGTTCAGGACTAAACTATGGCTACACCTTC
once	TRBV11-3	TRBD2	TRBJ2-2	17	CASSSSTGSGRSGELFF	TGTGCCAGCAGCTCGTCGACGGGTAGCGGGAGGTCCGGGGAGCTGTTTTTT
-	TRBV18	TRBD1	TRBJ1-5	15	CASSPGQGVIPPQHF	TGTGCCAGCTCACCGGGACAGGGGGTAATACCGCCCCAGCATTTT
-	TRBV9	-	TRBJ2-1	14	CASSDVAFYNEQFF	TGTGCCAGCAGCGACGTAGCATTTTACAATGAGCAGTTCTTC